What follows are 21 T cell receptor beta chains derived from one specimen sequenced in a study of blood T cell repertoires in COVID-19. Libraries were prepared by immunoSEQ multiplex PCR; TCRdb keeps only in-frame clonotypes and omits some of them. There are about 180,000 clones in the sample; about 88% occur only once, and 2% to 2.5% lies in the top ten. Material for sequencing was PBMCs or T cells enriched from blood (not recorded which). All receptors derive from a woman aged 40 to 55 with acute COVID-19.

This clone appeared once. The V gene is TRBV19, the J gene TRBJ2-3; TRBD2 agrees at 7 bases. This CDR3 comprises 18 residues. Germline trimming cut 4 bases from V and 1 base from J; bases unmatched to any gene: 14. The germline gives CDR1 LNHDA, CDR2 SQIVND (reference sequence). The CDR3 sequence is CASSTLVGGSPGTDTQYF. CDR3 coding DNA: TGTGCCAGTAGTACTTTGGTGGGGGGGAGCCCTGGCACAGATACGCAGTATTTT.

CDR3 sequence: CASSRGGRFRTDTQYF. The DNA of the CDR3 is TGTGCCAGCAGCCGGGGGGGCCGTTTCCGCACAGATACGCAGTATTTT. This chain joins TRBV7-2 and TRBJ2-3; 8 positions match TRBD2. This CDR3 is built from 16 residues. With 5 bases clipped from V and 1 base from J, the junction kept 8 bases outside the gene matches. Germline CDR1 reads SGHTA; CDR2 reads FQGNSA. Together with reference TRBV7-2 and TRBJ2-3, the CDR3 gives the full variable domain: GAGVSQSPSNKVTEKGKDVELRCDPISGHTALYWYRQSLGQGLEFLIYFQGNSAPDKSGLPSDRFSAERTGGSVSTLTIQRTQQEDSAVYLCASSRGGRFRTDTQYFGPGTRLTVL.

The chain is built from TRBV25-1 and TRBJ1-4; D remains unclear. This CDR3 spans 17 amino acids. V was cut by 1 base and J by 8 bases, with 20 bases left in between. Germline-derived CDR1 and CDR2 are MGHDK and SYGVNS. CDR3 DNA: TGTGCCAGCAGTGAATTTACCGGCGAGACGGGTTCGGAAAAACTGTTTTTT. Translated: CASSEFTGETGSEKLFF.

The CDR3 nucleotides read TGTGCCAGCAGCCGGGACAGGGGGGATCCCCAGCATTTT. Translated, it gives CASSRDRGDPQHF. The chain is built from TRBV6-5 and TRBJ1-5, with TRBD1 matching over 11 bases. This CDR3 contains 13 residues. With V trimmed by 6 bases and J by 10 bases, 5 bases remained unmatched. Per germline, CDR1 MNHEY and CDR2 SVGAGI.

Written as DNA, the CDR3 is TGTGCCAGCAGCTTGGATGGGGGAGGACTTCAAGAGACCCAGTACTTC. Translation: CASSLDGGGLQETQYF. The rearrangement uses TRBV5-5 and TRBJ2-5, with D tentatively TRBD2 (6 bases). Looked up from germline, CDR1 is SGHKS and CDR2 is YYEKEE (reference sequence). This CDR3 contains 16 residues. Trimming removed 0 bases at V and 2 bases at J, with 14 bases between.

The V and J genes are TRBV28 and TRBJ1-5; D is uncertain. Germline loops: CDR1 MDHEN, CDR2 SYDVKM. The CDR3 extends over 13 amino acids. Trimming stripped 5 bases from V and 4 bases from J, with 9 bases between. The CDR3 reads CASSGSGNQPQHF. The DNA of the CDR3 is TGTGCCAGCAGTGGGTCGGGGAATCAGCCCCAGCATTTT.

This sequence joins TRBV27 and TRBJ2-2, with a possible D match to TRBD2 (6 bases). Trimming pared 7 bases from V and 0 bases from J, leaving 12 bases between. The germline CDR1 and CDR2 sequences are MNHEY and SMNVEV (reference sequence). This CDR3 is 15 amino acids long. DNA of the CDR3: TGTGCCAGCAAGGACCCGGGGGCGAACACCGGGGAGCTGTTTTTT. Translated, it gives CASKDPGANTGELFF.

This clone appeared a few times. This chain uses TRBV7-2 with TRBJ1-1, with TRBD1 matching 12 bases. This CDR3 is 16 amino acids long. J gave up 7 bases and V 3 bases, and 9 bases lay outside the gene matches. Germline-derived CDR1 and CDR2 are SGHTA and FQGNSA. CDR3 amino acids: CASSFRDRGPLDEAFF. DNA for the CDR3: TGTGCCAGCAGCTTCCGGGACAGGGGGCCGTTAGATGAAGCTTTCTTT. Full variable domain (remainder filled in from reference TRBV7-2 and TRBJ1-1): GAGVSQSPSNKVTEKGKDVELRCDPISGHTALYWYRQSLGQGLEFLIYFQGNSAPDKSGLPSDRFSAERTGGSVSTLTIQRTQQEDSAVYLCASSFRDRGPLDEAFFGQGTRLTVV.

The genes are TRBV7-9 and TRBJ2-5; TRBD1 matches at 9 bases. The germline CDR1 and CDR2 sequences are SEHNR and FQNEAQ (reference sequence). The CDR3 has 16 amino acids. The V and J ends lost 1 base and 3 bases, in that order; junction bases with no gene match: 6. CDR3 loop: CASSLESGQGEETQYF. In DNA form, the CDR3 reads TGTGCCAGCAGCTTAGAGTCGGGACAGGGCGAAGAGACCCAGTACTTC.

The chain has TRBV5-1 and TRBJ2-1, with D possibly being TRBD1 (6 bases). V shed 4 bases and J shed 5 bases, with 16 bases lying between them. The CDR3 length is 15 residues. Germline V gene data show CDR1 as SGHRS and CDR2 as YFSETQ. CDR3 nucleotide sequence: TGCGCCAGCAGCCCGTTGGGACAAAGTAACAATGAGCAGTTCTTC. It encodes CASSPLGQSNNEQFF. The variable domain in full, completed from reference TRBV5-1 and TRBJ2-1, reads KAGVTQTPRYLIKTRGQQVTLSCSPISGHRSVSWYQQTPGQGLQFLFEYFSETQRNKGNFPGRFSGRQFSNSRSEMNVSTLELGDSALYLCASSPLGQSNNEQFFGPGTRLTVL.

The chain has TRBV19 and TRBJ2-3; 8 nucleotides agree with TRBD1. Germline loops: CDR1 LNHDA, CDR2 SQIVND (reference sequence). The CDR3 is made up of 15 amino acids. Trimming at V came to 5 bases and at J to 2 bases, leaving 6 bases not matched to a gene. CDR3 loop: CASSAGTGYTDTQYF. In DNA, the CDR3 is TGTGCCAGTAGTGCCGGGACAGGTTACACAGATACGCAGTATTTT.

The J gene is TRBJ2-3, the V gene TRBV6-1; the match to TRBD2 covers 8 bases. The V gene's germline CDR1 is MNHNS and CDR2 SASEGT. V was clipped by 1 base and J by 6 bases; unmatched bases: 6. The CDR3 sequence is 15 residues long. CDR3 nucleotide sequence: TGTGCCAGCAGTGAAGGAGCGGGGGAGACGGATACGCAGTATTTT. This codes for CASSEGAGETDTQYF.

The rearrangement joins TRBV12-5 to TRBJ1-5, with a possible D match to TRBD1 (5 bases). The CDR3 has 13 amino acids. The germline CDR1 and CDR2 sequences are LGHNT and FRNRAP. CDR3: CALSDRDNQPQHF. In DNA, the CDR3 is TGTGCCCTGTCCGACAGAGACAATCAGCCCCAGCATTTT. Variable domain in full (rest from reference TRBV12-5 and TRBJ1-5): DARVTQTPRHKVTEMGQEVTMRCQPILGHNTVFWYRQTMMQGLELLAYFRNRAPLDDSGMPKDRFSAEMPDATLATLKIQPSEPRDSAVYFCALSDRDNQPQHFGDGTRLSIL.

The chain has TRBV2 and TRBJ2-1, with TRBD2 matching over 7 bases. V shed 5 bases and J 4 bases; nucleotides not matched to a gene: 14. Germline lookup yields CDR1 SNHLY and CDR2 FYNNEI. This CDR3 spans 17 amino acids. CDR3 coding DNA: TGTGCCAGCAGTTCCTTGGCTGCGGGAGTTGGGTACAATGAGCAGTTCTTC. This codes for CASSSLAAGVGYNEQFF.

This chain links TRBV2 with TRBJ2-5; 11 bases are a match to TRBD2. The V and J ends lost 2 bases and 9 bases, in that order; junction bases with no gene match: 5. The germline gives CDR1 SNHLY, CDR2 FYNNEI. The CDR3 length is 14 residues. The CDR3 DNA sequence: TGTGCCAGCAGTGAAATCGCTAGCGGGGGGCCCCAGTACTTC. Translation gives CASSEIASGGPQYF.

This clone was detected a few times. The CDR3, as DNA: TGTGCCAGCTCACCACCGACTAGCGGGAGGAAGACATACGAGCAGTACTTC. This encodes CASSPPTSGRKTYEQYF. The chain couples TRBV18 to TRBJ2-7; 13 bases are a match to TRBD2. This CDR3 is 17 amino acids long. Germline assignment: CDR1 KGHSH and CDR2 LQKENI. V lost 0 bases, J lost 4 bases, and 6 bases stayed unmatched.

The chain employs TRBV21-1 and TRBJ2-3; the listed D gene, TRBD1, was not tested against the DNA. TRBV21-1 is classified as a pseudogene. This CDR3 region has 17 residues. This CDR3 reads CASSPWAGTASTDTQYF. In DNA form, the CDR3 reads TGTGCCAGCAGCCCTTGGGCCGGGACAGCGAGCACAGATACGCAGTATTTT.

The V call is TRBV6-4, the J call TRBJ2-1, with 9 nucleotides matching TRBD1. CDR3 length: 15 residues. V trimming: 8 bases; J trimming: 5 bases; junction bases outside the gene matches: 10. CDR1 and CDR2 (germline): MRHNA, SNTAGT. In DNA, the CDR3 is TGTGCCAGCTCTGAGGGACAGGGAGAAGACAATGAGCAGTTCTTC. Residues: CASSEGQGEDNEQFF.

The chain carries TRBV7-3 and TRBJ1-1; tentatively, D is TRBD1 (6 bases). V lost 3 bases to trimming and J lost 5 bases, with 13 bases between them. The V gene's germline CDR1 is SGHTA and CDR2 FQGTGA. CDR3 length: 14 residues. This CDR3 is CASSFTGSGTEAFF. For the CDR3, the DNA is TGTGCCAGCAGCTTCACAGGGTCGGGAACTGAAGCTTTCTTT.

CDR3 in amino acids: CASSEGAATEAFF. In nucleotides, the CDR3 is TGTGCCAGCTCAGAGGGGGCCGCCACTGAAGCTTTCTTT. The chain uses TRBV18 and TRBJ1-1, with 7 bases that match TRBD1. The V and J ends lost 5 bases and 4 bases, in that order; junction bases with no gene match: 4. Germline V gene data show CDR1 as KGHSH and CDR2 as LQKENI. CDR3 length equals 13 residues. The complete variable domain, with remaining parts taken from reference TRBV18 and TRBJ1-1, reads NAGVMQNPRHLVRRRGQEARLRCSPMKGHSHVYWYRQLPEEGLKFMVYLQKENIIDESGMPKERFSAEFPKEGPSILRIQQVVRGDSAAYFCASSEGAATEAFFGQGTRLTVV.

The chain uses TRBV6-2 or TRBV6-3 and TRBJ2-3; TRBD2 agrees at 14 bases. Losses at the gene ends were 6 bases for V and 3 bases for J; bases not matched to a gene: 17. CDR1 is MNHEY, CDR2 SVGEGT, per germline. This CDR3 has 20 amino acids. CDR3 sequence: CASSPRLLGLAGGGTDTQYF. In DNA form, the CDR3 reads TGTGCCAGCAGCCCACGCCTCCTTGGACTAGCGGGAGGAGGGACAGATACGCAGTATTTT.